The 9 T cell receptor beta chains below come from one sample, sequenced in a study of type 1 and type 2 diabetes patients. Genomic DNA was the PCR template. Multiplex PCR with 30 forward and 13 reverse primers amplified the TCR beta CDR3. TCRdb re-called the multiplex PCR reads through MiXCR, storing one row per CDR3 protein. The sample holds about 290,000 distinct CDR3 sequences; roughly 48% are singletons and the top ten take roughly an eighth. The sequencing input was peripheral blood mononuclear cells (PBMCs). All receptors come from a young man with type 2 diabetes.

This clonotype was seen a few times. This rearrangement joins TRBV19 to TRBJ2-3; 10 bases agree with TRBD2. V was pared by 7 bases and J by 5 bases, with 6 bases of the junction left unmatched. Germline V gene data show CDR1 as LNHDA and CDR2 as SQIVND (reference sequence). The CDR3 totals 14 residues. The CDR3 DNA follows: TGTGCCAGTAATTTAGCGGGGGGCCAAGATACGCAGTATTTT. This translates into CASNLAGGQDTQYF.

In this sample, this clonotype turned up a few times. The chain joins TRBV6-1 to TRBJ2-2; no reliable D call. The CDR3 sequence is 16 residues long. Between the trimmed V and J ends, which lost 8 bases and 6 bases, there was a span of 22 bases. The germline CDR1 and CDR2 sequences are MNHNS and SASEGT. CDR3 protein: CASSPLPRKGAGELFF. The CDR3 bases are TGTGCCAGCTCACCGCTCCCGCGCAAGGGCGCCGGGGAGCTGTTTTTT.

The chain couples TRBV11-3 to TRBJ2-1; 14 nucleotides agree with TRBD2. V gave up 5 bases and J gave up 4 bases; unmatched junction bases: 4. The CDR3 totals 16 residues. Germline loops: CDR1 SGHNT, CDR2 YENEEA. DNA for the CDR3: TGTGCCAGCAGCCCCCGGACTAGCGGGGGGTACAATGAGCAGTTCTTC. Encoded protein: CASSPRTSGGYNEQFF.

For this clonotype: With a much larger clone just one base away, this may be a read error. This chain connects TRBV15 to TRBJ2-6; D unclear. Trimming pared 9 bases from V and 4 bases from J, leaving 13 bases between. The CDR3 length is 14 residues. Germline CDR1 reads LNHNV; CDR2 reads YYDKDF (reference sequence). The DNA of the CDR3 is TGTGCCACTGCTTGGATCGACGGGGCCAACGTCCTGACTTTC. Translation gives CATAWIDGANVLTF.

This clonotype was detected many times. This sequence joins TRBV30 and TRBJ2-7; the D gene is possibly TRBD2 (5 bases). Trimming stripped 5 bases from V and 3 bases from J, with 8 bases between. CDR1 and CDR2 from the germline V gene are GTSNPN and SVGIG (reference sequence). The CDR3 totals 11 residues. The CDR3 sequence: CAWGGYYEQYF. The CDR3 nucleotides are TGTGCCTGGGGAGGATACTACGAGCAGTACTTC. The variable domain in full, with the rest retrieved from reference TRBV30 and TRBJ2-7, is SQTIHQWPATLVQPVGSPLSLECTVEGTSNPNLYWYRQAAGRGLQLLFYSVGIGQISSEVPQNLSASRPQDRQFILSSKKLLLSDSGFYLCAWGGYYEQYFGPGTRLTVT.

This clonotype occurred a few times. This rearrangement joins TRBV12-3 or TRBV12-4 to TRBJ1-1; D possibly corresponds to TRBD1 (5 bases). V gave up 3 bases and J gave up 1 base, with 9 bases separating them. This CDR3 has 14 residues. Written as DNA, the CDR3 is TGTGCCAGCAGTTTGGGACGGGCGAACACTGAAGCTTTCTTT. Protein sequence: CASSLGRANTEAFF.

This clonotype was counted at least ten times. V is TRBV30 and J is TRBJ1-6, with a possible D match to TRBD1 (5 bases). This CDR3 has 15 amino acids. The V gene lost 0 bases and the J gene lost 7 bases, with 13 bases spanning the gap. From germline, CDR1 is GTSNPN and CDR2 SVGIG (reference sequence). DNA of the CDR3: TGTGCCTGGAGTGTCTCCGGGGGATGGAATTCACCCCTCCACTTT. Translated: CAWSVSGGWNSPLHF. Supplemented by reference TRBV30 and TRBJ1-6, the full variable domain reads SQTIHQWPATLVQPVGSPLSLECTVEGTSNPNLYWYRQAAGRGLQLLFYSVGIGQISSEVPQNLSASRPQDRQFILSSKKLLLSDSGFYLCAWSVSGGWNSPLHFGNGTRLTVT.

The rearrangement uses TRBV6-6 and TRBJ2-7; D might be TRBD1 or TRBD2, each matching 5 bases. The CDR3 loop spans 15 amino acids. Per the germline V gene, CDR1 is MNHNY and CDR2 is SVGAGI (reference sequence). V lost 2 bases and J 3 bases, leaving 14 bases between the germline ends. Here the CDR3 DNA reads TGTGCCAGCAGTTACGGTTCCAGAGGGGACTACGAGCAGTACTTC. Its translation is CASSYGSRGDYEQYF.

Comments on this clonotype: A read error is likely, as this CDR3 ends without the conserved phenylalanine or tryptophan. The chain uses TRBV10-2 and TRBJ1-2; TRBD1 aligns across 12 bases. The CDR3 contains 15 residues. CDR1 WSHSY and CDR2 SAAADI come from the germline V gene. The V gene end was trimmed by 4 bases and the J gene end by 8 bases; junction bases not matched to a gene: 8. The CDR3 coding sequence is TGCGCCAGCAGTGTGGGGACAGGGGGCGCCGGGGGCTACACCCTC. The encoded protein is CASSVGTGGAGGYTL.